This T cell receptor beta chain was captured by sequencing in a study of control samples from healthy donors and cancer patients. The method was immunoSEQ multiplex PCR; TCRdb's version includes in-frame clones alone and lacks a portion of them. The repertoire shows some 190,000 clones; the top ten hold roughly 2%. CDR3 length: 16 amino acids. The V end lost 5 bases, the J end lost 4 bases, and 20 bases lay between the germline ends. Germline CDR1 is MNHEY and CDR2 is SMNVEV (reference sequence). The rearrangement uses TRBV27 and TRBJ1-2; a weak D match, TRBD1 (6 bases). This clonotype originated in a woman in her thirties in good health. Source material: blood. CDR3 residues: CASSPGHTSAIYGYTF. The CDR3 coding sequence is TGTGCCAGCAGTCCGGGACACACCTCGGCTATCTATGGCTACACCTTC.